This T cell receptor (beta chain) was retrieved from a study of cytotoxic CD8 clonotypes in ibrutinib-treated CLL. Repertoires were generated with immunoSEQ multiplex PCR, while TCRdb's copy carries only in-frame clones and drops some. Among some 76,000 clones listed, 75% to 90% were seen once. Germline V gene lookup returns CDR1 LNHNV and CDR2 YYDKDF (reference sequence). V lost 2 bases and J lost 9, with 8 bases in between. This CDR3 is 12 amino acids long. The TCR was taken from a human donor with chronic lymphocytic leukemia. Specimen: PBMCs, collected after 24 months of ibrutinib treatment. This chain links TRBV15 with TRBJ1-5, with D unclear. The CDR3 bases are TGTGCCACCAGCAGAAACCTCGGGCCCCAGCATTTT. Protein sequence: CATSRNLGPQHF.